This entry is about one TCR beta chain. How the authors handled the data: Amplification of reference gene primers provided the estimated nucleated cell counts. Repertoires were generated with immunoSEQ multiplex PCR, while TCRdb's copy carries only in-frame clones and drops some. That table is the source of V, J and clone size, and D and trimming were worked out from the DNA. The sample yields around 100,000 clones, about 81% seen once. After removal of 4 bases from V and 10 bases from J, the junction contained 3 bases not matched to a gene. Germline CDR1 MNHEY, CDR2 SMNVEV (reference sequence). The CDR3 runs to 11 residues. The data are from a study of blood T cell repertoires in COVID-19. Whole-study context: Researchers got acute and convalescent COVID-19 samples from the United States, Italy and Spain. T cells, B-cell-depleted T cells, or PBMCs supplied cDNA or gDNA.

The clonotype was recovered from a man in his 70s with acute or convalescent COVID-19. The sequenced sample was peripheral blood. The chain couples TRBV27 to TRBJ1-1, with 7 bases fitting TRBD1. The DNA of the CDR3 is TGTGCCAGCAGTTACAGGGGAGGAGCTTTCTTT. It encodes CASSYRGGAFF.